A single sample is the source of the 32 T cell receptor beta chains below, sequenced in a study of OX40 agonist ivuxolimab in advanced cancers. The table came from immunoSEQ multiplex PCR; TCRdb's copy has only in-frame clones and leaves some out. The table has roughly 35,000 clones, roughly 77% seen once. Sequences were derived from CD4+ or CD8+ T cells sorted from blood, sampled in a trial of the OX40 agonist ivuxolimab. The origin of the receptors is an adult with an advanced solid tumor such as melanoma, head and neck, liver or kidney cancer.

The gene calls are TRBV5-1 and TRBJ2-7; 15 bases agree with TRBD2. V lost 3 bases to trimming and J lost 6 bases; unmatched junction nucleotides: 4. This CDR3 contains 15 residues. From germline, CDR1 is SGHRS and CDR2 YFSETQ. The CDR3 region is CASSSWTSGRAEQYF. The CDR3 nucleotides read TGCGCCAGCAGCTCTTGGACTAGCGGGAGGGCCGAGCAGTACTTC.

This chain joins TRBV7-3 and TRBJ2-1, with D possibly matching TRBD2 (5 bases). CDR1 SGHTA and CDR2 FQGTGA come from the germline V gene. V was cut by 5 bases and J by 7 bases, with 12 bases left in between. The CDR3 sequence is 13 residues long. The CDR3 DNA reads TGTGCCAGCAGCCCCCCGGGCGGGAATGAGCAGTTCTTC. This codes for CASSPPGGNEQFF.

The genes are TRBV4-2 and TRBJ1-4; D remains ambiguous. Per germline, CDR1 LGHNA and CDR2 YNFKEQ. V lost 7 bases and J lost 0, with 15 bases in between. The CDR3 spans 16 residues. CDR3 in DNA: TGTGCCAGCACCTTTGCCACAGACCCAACTAATGAAAAACTGTTTTTT. Encoded protein: CASTFATDPTNEKLFF.

This chain uses TRBV6-5 with TRBJ1-5; D might be TRBD1 (5 bases). Between the trimmed V and J ends, which lost 4 bases and 3 bases, there was a span of 13 bases. The CDR3 is made up of 15 amino acids. Germline V gives CDR1 MNHEY, CDR2 SVGAGI. The CDR3 here is CASSSTGGFNQPQHF. The CDR3 DNA follows: TGTGCCAGCAGTTCCACGGGGGGGTTCAATCAGCCCCAGCATTTT.

As DNA, the CDR3 is TGCGCCAGCAGATACTCCGGGACAGGGGCCTACGAGCAGTACTTC. It yields the protein CASRYSGTGAYEQYF. The gene calls are TRBV5-1 and TRBJ2-7; TRBD1 matches 10 bases. Germline CDR1 SGHRS, CDR2 YFSETQ. V lost 5 bases to trimming and J lost 2 bases; unmatched junction nucleotides: 7. The CDR3 has 15 amino acids.

The DNA for the CDR3 is TGTGCCAGCAGCTTAGTTCCCCAATCCTACGAGCAGTACTTC. Its protein is CASSLVPQSYEQYF. The rearrangement uses TRBV11-2 and TRBJ2-7; D is unresolved. The CDR3 length is 14 residues. The germline V gene encodes CDR1 SGHAT and CDR2 FQNNGV. V lost 1 base and J 1 base, leaving 8 bases between the germline ends.

The J gene is TRBJ1-1, the V gene TRBV11-3; no firm D call. Germline V CDR1 and CDR2: SGHNT, YENEEA. The CDR3 contains 12 residues. The V end was cut by 4 bases, the J end by 1 base, with 4 bases between. The CDR3 DNA reads as TGTGCCAGCAGCTCCCGGAACACTGAAGCTTTCTTT. Protein sequence: CASSSRNTEAFF.

The gene calls are TRBV20-1 and TRBJ1-4; D call uncertain. CDR1 and CDR2 (germline): DFQATT, SNEGSKA (reference sequence). The CDR3 totals 10 residues. V lost 3 bases to trimming and J lost 8 bases, with 4 bases between them. CDR3 nucleotides: TGCAGTGCTAGTCCGGAAAAACTGTTTTTT. It specifies CSASPEKLFF.

The chain has TRBV6-5 and TRBJ2-7; a weak D match, TRBD1 (5 bases). With 6 bases removed from V and 4 bases from J, the gap between germline ends came to 10 bases. The CDR3 is 12 residues long. Germline V CDR1 and CDR2: MNHEY, SVGAGI. The CDR3, as DNA: TGTGCCAGCAGCCCCACAGGATACGAGCAGTACTTC. It yields the protein CASSPTGYEQYF.

A note on this clone: The sample holds other DNA sequences that translate to the same CDR3. The genes are TRBV29-1 and TRBJ2-5; perhaps TRBD1 as D (5 bases). The CDR3 is 12 residues long. Looked up from germline, CDR1 is SQVTM and CDR2 is ANQGSEA. V lost 6 bases and J 7 bases, leaving 15 bases between the germline ends. This CDR3 is CSVEPGSGTQYF. For the CDR3, the DNA is TGCAGCGTGGAGCCAGGGTCGGGGACCCAGTACTTC.

The chain carries TRBV7-2 and TRBJ2-3, with 7 positions matching TRBD1. The CDR3 sequence is 16 residues long. V was clipped by 6 bases and J by 0 bases; unmatched bases: 9. Germline assignment: CDR1 SGHTA and CDR2 FQGNSA. CDR3 coding DNA: TGTGCCAGCAGAAACACTTTACAGGGGAGCACAGATACGCAGTATTTT. Translated, it gives CASRNTLQGSTDTQYF.

CDR3 coding DNA: TGTGCCAGCAGCACCAAGGGTTTCCTGAACACCGGGGAGCTGTTTTTT. Translating it yields CASSTKGFLNTGELFF. The genes are TRBV6-6 and TRBJ2-2, with no clear D. The CDR3 is made up of 16 amino acids. The germline V and J ends were trimmed by 6 bases and 1 base, with 15 bases remaining between them. Germline CDR1 is MNHNY and CDR2 is SVGAGI (reference sequence).

This clone was detected once. J is TRBJ2-2 and V is TRBV6-5; TRBD2 agrees at 12 bases. The ends lost 6 bases at V and 7 bases at J; junction bases unmatched: 6. Germline CDR1 reads MNHEY; CDR2 reads SVGAGI. The CDR3 is 15 residues long. The CDR3 region is CASRRTSGAGGELFF. The CDR3 DNA is TGTGCCAGCAGGCGGACTAGCGGGGCGGGCGGGGAGCTGTTTTTT.

V is TRBV7-8 and J is TRBJ2-2; 7 bases map to TRBD2. The trim removed 2 bases at V and 2 bases at J, leaving 2 bases unmatched. CDR3 length: 15 amino acids. CDR1 is SGHVS and CDR2 is FQNEAQ in the germline V gene. The DNA for the CDR3 is TGTGCCAGCAGCTTAAGCGGGGATAACACCGGGGAGCTGTTTTTT. Amino acids: CASSLSGDNTGELFF.

V gene TRBV28 combines with J gene TRBJ2-7; D is uncertain. The CDR3 length is 13 residues. Germline CDR1 reads MDHEN; CDR2 reads SYDVKM. Trimming took 6 bases from V and 0 from J, leaving 9 bases between them. For the CDR3, the DNA is TGTGCCAGCAGACGACCGAGCTCCTACGAGCAGTACTTC. Its protein is CASRRPSSYEQYF. The full variable domain, with the rest looked up from reference TRBV28 and TRBJ2-7, is DVKVTQSSRYLVKRTGEKVFLECVQDMDHENMFWYRQDPGLGLRLIYFSYDVKMKEKGDIPEGYSVSREKKERFSLILESASTNQTSMYLCASRRPSSYEQYFGPGTRLTVT.

This chain uses TRBV30 with TRBJ1-5; D is unclear. This CDR3 comprises 13 residues. Trimming took off 1 base at V and 0 bases at J, with 4 bases between the two ends. Germline-derived CDR1 and CDR2 are GTSNPN and SVGIG (reference sequence). The CDR3 loop reads CAWSDYSNQPQHF. DNA of the CDR3: TGTGCCTGGAGTGACTATAGCAATCAGCCCCAGCATTTT.

About this clone itself: Its ends do not fully match the called genes, so a read error is possible. The identical CDR3 is also encoded by other nucleotide sequences in the sample. This sequence joins TRBV5-4 and TRBJ2-5; D may be TRBD1 (5 bases). Germline loops: CDR1 SGHNT, CDR2 YYREEE (reference sequence). The CDR3 contains 14 residues. As DNA, the CDR3 is TGCGCCAGCAGCTTGGGGCAGTTCCAAGAGACCCAGTACTTC. Protein product: CASSLGQFQETQYF.

The chain recombines TRBV7-2 with TRBJ2-3; no definite D call. The V end lost 1 base, the J end lost 1 base, and 9 bases lay between the germline ends. This CDR3 has 15 amino acids. Per germline, CDR1 SGHTA and CDR2 FQGNSA. The CDR3, as DNA: TGTGCCAGCAGCTTAGTGGCGTCGGGCACAGATACGCAGTATTTT. Translation gives CASSLVASGTDTQYF. Supplemented by reference TRBV7-2 and TRBJ2-3, the full variable domain reads GAGVSQSPSNKVTEKGKDVELRCDPISGHTALYWYRQSLGQGLEFLIYFQGNSAPDKSGLPSDRFSAERTGGSVSTLTIQRTQQEDSAVYLCASSLVASGTDTQYFGPGTRLTVL.

The CDR3 nucleotides read TGCGCCAGCAGCCGACAGGAAGATACGCAGTATTTT. Its translation: CASSRQEDTQYF. V usage is TRBV5-1 and J usage is TRBJ2-3, with D perhaps matching TRBD1 (6 bases). V shed 4 bases and J shed 5 bases, with 8 bases lying between them. The CDR3 loop spans 12 amino acids. Per the germline V gene, CDR1 is SGHRS and CDR2 is YFSETQ.

In its sample, this clone was seen once. The chain is built from TRBV9 and TRBJ1-4; D possibly corresponds to TRBD1 (5 bases). Germline V gene sequence: CDR1 SGDLS, CDR2 YYNGEE. The V gene lost 3 bases and the J gene lost 6 bases, with 12 bases spanning the gap. The CDR3 runs to 14 residues. The CDR3: CASSAGGWDEKLFF. The DNA for the CDR3 is TGTGCCAGCAGCGCCGGGGGTTGGGATGAAAAACTGTTTTTT.

The DNA of the CDR3 is TGTGCCAGTAGGAGGTTGGGTGAGCAGTTCTTC. Translation: CASRRLGEQFF. V usage is TRBV19 and J usage is TRBJ2-1; D uncertain. The CDR3 loop spans 11 amino acids. The germline V gene has CDR1 LNHDA and CDR2 SQIVND (reference sequence). The ends were cut back, 6 bases at V and 9 bases at J, with 9 bases in the middle.

The rearrangement joins TRBV18 to TRBJ1-1; maybe TRBD1 (5 bases). Trimming pared 5 bases from V and 2 bases from J, leaving 12 bases between. The CDR3 runs 14 residues. Germline values: CDR1 KGHSH, CDR2 LQKENI. CDR3 sequence reads: CASSAYRSNTEAFF. CDR3 bases: TGTGCCAGCTCAGCGTACAGGTCTAACACTGAAGCTTTCTTT.

The chain is built from TRBV19 and TRBJ1-1; no reliable D call. The germline V and J ends were trimmed by 5 bases and 0 bases, with 7 bases remaining between them. Germline assignment: CDR1 LNHDA and CDR2 SQIVND (reference sequence). The CDR3 contains 13 residues. This chain's CDR3 is CASSRYMNTEAFF. As DNA, the CDR3 is TGTGCCAGTAGTCGGTATATGAACACTGAAGCTTTCTTT.

The chain is built from TRBV14 and TRBJ2-1; D is unresolved. CDR3 length: 16 residues. Trimming left V 1 base short and J 1 base short, with 11 bases between. The germline CDR1 and CDR2 sequences are SGHDN and FVKESK. The CDR3 loop reads CASSQGSGASYNEQFF. The DNA of the CDR3 is TGTGCCAGCAGCCAAGGATCGGGCGCGTCCTACAATGAGCAGTTCTTC.

J is TRBJ1-5 and V is TRBV28; D may be TRBD1 (6 bases). Germline V gives CDR1 MDHEN, CDR2 SYDVKM. V was clipped by 6 bases and J by 3 bases, with 15 bases between them. The CDR3 length is 15 residues. As DNA, the CDR3 is TGTGCCAGCAGCTTAGGGGGGGACATCAATCAGCCCCAGCATTTT. Translating it yields CASSLGGDINQPQHF.

The chain is built from TRBV6-5 and TRBJ1-1; possibly TRBD1 for D (5 bases). V was shortened by 4 bases and J by 5 bases, with 14 bases between the two germline ends. Germline lookup yields CDR1 MNHEY and CDR2 SVGAGI. The CDR3 totals 14 residues. The CDR3 DNA sequence: TGTGCCAGCAGTTCTCTCAGGGAGAGGACTGAAGCTTTCTTT. Protein sequence: CASSSLRERTEAFF.

The J gene is TRBJ2-1, the V gene TRBV6-5; D possibly uses TRBD1 or TRBD2 (6 bases each). Per the germline V gene, CDR1 is MNHEY and CDR2 is SVGAGI. The CDR3 loop spans 14 amino acids. V was trimmed by 4 bases and J by 4 bases, leaving 11 bases between them. The CDR3 DNA reads as TGTGCCAGCAGTTTCCCGGGGGCATACAATGAGCAGTTCTTC. As protein: CASSFPGAYNEQFF.

This clone has more than one count but fewer than ten. The chain has TRBV7-2 and TRBJ2-7; D is uncertain. This CDR3 is built from 12 residues. Germline V gene sequence: CDR1 SGHTA, CDR2 FQGNSA. Trimming removed 3 bases at V and 3 bases at J, with 6 bases between. The CDR3 DNA is TGTGCCAGCAGCTTTACCAGCTACGAGCAGTACTTC. This codes for CASSFTSYEQYF.

The V call is TRBV30, the J call TRBJ1-2; 10 bases line up with TRBD1. CDR3 length: 13 amino acids. Germline CDR1 GTSNPN, CDR2 SVGIG (reference sequence). The junction had 2 bases not matched to a gene; V was cut back by 3 bases and J by 4 bases. CDR3 DNA: TGTGCCTGGAGAGGGGACAGGGGCTATGGCTACACCTTC. It specifies CAWRGDRGYGYTF.

This rearrangement joins TRBV7-2 to TRBJ1-5; D remains ambiguous. Looked up from germline, CDR1 is SGHTA and CDR2 is FQGNSA. The CDR3 covers 16 residues. Trimming pared 1 base from V and 3 bases from J, leaving 13 bases between. CDR3 nucleotide sequence: TGTGCCAGCAGCTTAGGGGGTTTGTCCTCCAATCAGCCCCAGCATTTT. As protein: CASSLGGLSSNQPQHF.

Notes on this clone: One end of the junction fails to match germline, which may point to a read error. The chain carries TRBV7-8 and TRBJ2-3, with D tentatively TRBD2 (6 bases). Germline V CDR1 and CDR2: SGHVS, FQNEAQ. The CDR3 is 14 amino acids. CDR3 amino acids: CASSLAISTDTQYF. For the CDR3, the DNA is TGTGCCAGCAGCCTAGCGATTAGCACAGATACGCAGTATTTT.

V and J are TRBV5-4 and TRBJ1-1; D possibly corresponds to TRBD1 (6 bases). Germline CDR1 SGHNT, CDR2 YYREEE (reference sequence). With 0 bases removed from V and 1 base from J, the gap between germline ends came to 13 bases. The CDR3 loop spans 16 amino acids. For the CDR3, the DNA is TGTGCCAGCAGCTTGGGGGGGGCAGGGAGGAACACTGAAGCTTTCTTT. Residues: CASSLGGAGRNTEAFF.